This T cell receptor (beta chain) was identified in a study of cytomegalovirus exposure and HLA in healthy donors. Regarding the study as a whole: Testing in vitro showed a few CMV-associated chains specific for CMV antigens. Later analysis indicated greater clonal expansion among HLA-associated TCR beta chains than among equally common other chains. In a later analysis, specific HLA alleles were associated with around 17,000 TCR beta sequences at a 0.05 false discovery rate. Analysis was carried out at a later point, and it linked a missense DCLRE1C variant to TCR beta V- and J-gene trimming.

With 1 base clipped from V and 4 bases from J, the junction kept 5 bases outside the gene matches. This CDR3 contains 16 residues. Germline V lookup: CDR1 PRHDT, CDR2 FYEKMQ (reference sequence). This clone was detected only a few times. Antigen: not known. The PCR employed 60 Vbeta primers together with 13 Jbeta primers. Sequencing used immunoSEQ multiplex PCR; TCRdb keeps in-frame clones, though not all of them. The sample comprises 90,000 to 150,000 clones, approximately 78% of which are singletons, and approximately 8.2% rests with the top ten. Sequences were obtained from PBMCs. This TCR was sampled from a woman aged 40 to 50 in good health and CMV-seropositive. The chain has TRBV13 and TRBJ2-2, with 8 nucleotides matching TRBD1. CDR3: CASSLVQGAGTGELFF. The CDR3 bases are TGTGCCAGCAGCTTAGTTCAGGGGGCCGGCACCGGGGAGCTGTTTTTT.